Reported below is one T cell receptor beta chain. CDR3 size: 17 residues. The germline CDR1 and CDR2 sequences are MDHEN and SYDVKM. V lost 2 bases and J lost 0, with 13 bases in between. The entry originates in a study of OX40 agonist ivuxolimab in advanced cancers. Study background: The study treated patients with ivuxolimab, an agonistic anti-OX40 (CD134) antibody. Of the participants, approximately 38% had some prior anti-PD-1, anti-PD-L1 or anti-CTLA-4 therapy, which was allowed. While on treatment, patients had intravenous ivuxolimab at 0.01 to 10 mg/kg every 2 weeks.

Libraries were prepared by immunoSEQ multiplex PCR; TCRdb keeps only in-frame clonotypes and omits some of them. The sample has around 99,000 clones; nearly 90% are singletons. This receptor was obtained from an adult with an advanced solid tumor such as melanoma, head and neck, liver or kidney cancer. The rearrangement links TRBV28 to TRBJ2-2; D perhaps matches TRBD1 (5 bases). Sequenced here: CD4+ or CD8+ T cells sorted from blood, sampled in a trial of the OX40 agonist ivuxolimab. The CDR3 DNA is TGTGCCAGCAGTTTAAGAAGGTCGACAGCGAACACCGGGGAGCTGTTTTTT. Amino acids: CASSLRRSTANTGELFF. Drawing the rest from reference TRBV28 and TRBJ2-2, the complete variable domain is DVKVTQSSRYLVKRTGEKVFLECVQDMDHENMFWYRQDPGLGLRLIYFSYDVKMKEKGDIPEGYSVSREKKERFSLILESASTNQTSMYLCASSLRRSTANTGELFFGEGSRLTVL.